This T cell receptor (beta chain) was identified during a study of cytomegalovirus exposure and HLA in healthy donors (dated by TCRdb to about 2017). Regarding the complete study: According to a later analysis, one platform produced both the roughly 110 validation repertoires and the roughly 640 repertoires of the first cohort. The study was designed to test whether signatures of past pathogen exposure could be identified by cataloging public T cell receptors. The study combined high-throughput TCR immunosequencing, statistical association of individual TCRs with disease status, and machine learning to predict cytomegalovirus infection status. Besides the first cohort of roughly 640 subjects, a separate validation cohort made up of roughly 120 different subjects was used. What the authors observed across the whole study: A later analysis found that TCRs clustered in the first cohort also tended to co-occur in the roughly 120 validation repertoires, with approximately 95% of cluster scores above 0. It was suggested by the authors that the approach could potentially be generalized to other disease states and immunological phenotypes. A total of 164 TCR beta chains were listed by the study as associated with cytomegalovirus. A later analysis had no HLA typing for the validation cohort, so co-occurrence there was scored across all 110 or so repertoires. The classifier was reported to diagnose cytomegalovirus status with high specificity and sensitivity in both the original and validation cohorts. Three of the identified cytomegalovirus-associated TCR beta chains were confirmed in vitro to be specific for cytomegalovirus antigens. Most TCR sequences were observed very rarely across donors, whereas some public TCRs were present in many individuals.

Measured from the cysteine to the phenylalanine, the CDR3 is 14 residues long. Only CDR3 DNA is held: 42 bases, read in frame from base 1. At the junction V is shortened by 5 bases and J by 3 bases, with 14 bases in between. CDR1 and CDR2 (KGHSH, LQKENI) derive from the germline V gene. The method was the immunoSEQ multiplex PCR assay. As for the authors' bioinformatics: A statistical classification framework was built to diagnose cytomegalovirus status from the catalog of TCR beta chain sequences. The table was pulled from immuneACCESS by TCRdb, which kept in-frame rearrangements only. Such tables lose some clones; where checked, under half of the loss comes from unresolved V genes, and the rest has no known cause. V, J and clone size were drawn from that table, and D and trimming were deduced from the DNA. For this sample there are 130,000 to 150,000 clones; around 88% appear just once. The ten largest clones add up to over 6.5% of the sample.

With respect to this clone: It lacks a known antigen. No much larger clone exists at a distance of one base, and base qualities are not known.

Separate from the roughly 630-subject first cohort, the validation cohort of over 90 subjects was the group to which the donors belonged. The source of this sequence is a young woman in good health and CMV-seropositive. What was sequenced was PBMCs. The V and J segments used are TRBV18 and TRBJ2-7; D gene: possibly TRBD1, on 6 matching bases. CDR3 loop: CASSRKDRIYEQYF. The DNA sequence follows: TGTGCCAGCTCAAGGAAGGACAGAATCTACGAGCAGTACTTC.